This T cell receptor (beta chain) was sequenced for a study of vaccination and CD4 T cells after COVID-19. Sequencing of DNA taken from cultured CD4+ T cells relied on the Oncomine TCR Beta short-read assay. Genomic DNA was extracted from cultured CD4+ T cells. TCRdb independently ran MiXCR on the PCR reads; one entry per CDR3 protein. The table records approximately 13,000 distinct CDR3 sequences, 25% to 30% of them present only once. The CDR3 loop spans 12 amino acids. CDR1 and CDR2 (germline): MNHEY, SMNVEV (reference sequence). V dropped 2 bases and J dropped 12; count of bases not matched to a gene: 3. Treatment of the sample: roughly ten-day PBMC culture with coronavirus spike peptide pools or control peptides (ViraFEST assay). As concerns this clonotype: Antigen specificity is unknown.

The rearrangement links TRBV27 to TRBJ2-1; 8 bases agree with TRBD1. This clonotype was obtained from a human donor who received a COVID-19 vaccine. Specimen: CD4+ T cells from blood, cultured in vitro, collected before SARS-CoV-2 vaccination. CDR3 sequence: CASSLLTGGQFF. The CDR3 region has the DNA TGTGCCAGCAGTTTACTAACAGGGGGGCAGTTCTTC.